Each of the 12 T cell receptor beta chains below was sequenced from the same sample in a study of blood T cell repertoires in COVID-19. Libraries were prepared by immunoSEQ multiplex PCR; TCRdb keeps only in-frame clonotypes and omits some of them. The sample has more than 200,000 clones, 75% to 90% seen once. Source material: peripheral blood. These receptors were obtained from a woman between 65 and 79 years old with active or convalescent COVID-19.

CDR3 loop: CASSPNPGGRTSYEQYF. In nucleotides, the CDR3 is TGTGCCAGCTCACCAAATCCCGGGGGGCGCACCTCTTACGAGCAGTACTTC. The rearrangement joins TRBV18 to TRBJ2-7, with D possibly being TRBD2 (7 bases). V lost 2 bases and J lost 4, with 21 bases in between. The CDR3 sequence is 17 residues long. The germline V gene has CDR1 KGHSH and CDR2 LQKENI.

This chain uses TRBV6-6 with TRBJ2-5, with D possibly being TRBD1 (5 bases). Trimming pared 3 bases from V and 5 bases from J, leaving 16 bases between. This CDR3 has 15 residues. CDR1 is MNHNY and CDR2 is SVGAGI in the germline V gene (reference sequence). The CDR3 DNA reads as TGTGCCAGCAGTTATTTCCTAGGGGTAGGGGAGACCCAGTACTTC. As protein: CASSYFLGVGETQYF.

The rearrangement joins TRBV18 to TRBJ1-1; a possible D gene is TRBD1 (6 bases). This CDR3 is built from 16 residues. With 5 bases removed from V and 1 base from J, the gap between germline ends came to 17 bases. From germline, CDR1 is KGHSH and CDR2 LQKENI. Here the CDR3 reads CASSANRVERNTEAFF. For the CDR3, the DNA is TGTGCCAGCTCAGCTAACAGGGTGGAAAGGAACACTGAAGCTTTCTTT.

The rearrangement uses TRBV29-1 and TRBJ1-3; possible D gene TRBD1, 6 bases. Trimming removed 6 bases at V and 0 bases at J, with 12 bases between. CDR1 is SQVTM, CDR2 ANQGSEA, per germline. CDR3 length: 14 amino acids. CDR3 sequence reads: CSVSLDSSGNTIYF. The CDR3 bases are TGCAGCGTCTCATTGGACAGCTCTGGAAACACCATATATTTT.

This clone showed up just once. V and J are TRBV3-1 (or the pseudogene TRBV3-2) and TRBJ2-7; D may be TRBD2 (5 bases). The V end was cut by 4 bases, the J end by 0 bases, with 16 bases between. CDR3 length: 16 amino acids. From germline, CDR1 is LGHDT and CDR2 YNNKEL (reference sequence). The CDR3 DNA sequence: TGTGCCAGCAGCCCCCTAAGCGGCGTCAGCTCCTACGAGCAGTACTTC. Encoded protein: CASSPLSGVSSYEQYF.

V usage is TRBV7-9 and J usage is TRBJ2-7; maybe TRBD1 (7 bases). Germline-derived CDR1 and CDR2 are SEHNR and FQNEAQ (reference sequence). V shed 2 bases and J shed 2 bases, with 10 bases lying between them. The CDR3 length is 14 residues. The CDR3 coding sequence is TGTGCCAGCAGCTTAACAGGGGAGGCCTACGAGCAGTACTTC. Protein product: CASSLTGEAYEQYF.

Here the CDR3 DNA reads TGTGCCAGCAGCTTGTCCGGGACAGGGGCGAGCAATCAGCCCCAGCATTTT. It codes for CASSLSGTGASNQPQHF. The chain is built from TRBV7-8 and TRBJ1-5; 10 bases agree with TRBD1. The CDR3 sequence is 17 residues long. Trimming took 3 bases from V and 1 from J; bases not matched to a gene: 6. CDR1 and CDR2 from the germline V gene are SGHVS and FQNEAQ.

The count of this clone is one. V gene TRBV5-4 combines with J gene TRBJ1-4; 12 bases are a match to TRBD1. Germline lookup yields CDR1 SGHNT and CDR2 YYREEE (reference sequence). This CDR3 spans 14 amino acids. Trimming cost V 10 bases and J 7 bases; bases outside gene matches: 8. CDR3 sequence: CALGQGADGEKLFF. As DNA, the CDR3 is TGTGCCCTGGGACAGGGGGCGGATGGTGAAAAACTGTTTTTT.

The V and J genes are TRBV27 and TRBJ2-1; D not certain. CDR1 is MNHEY, CDR2 SMNVEV, per germline (reference sequence). This CDR3 has 15 amino acids. Between the trimmed V and J ends, which lost 8 bases and 0 bases, there was a span of 14 bases. CDR3 in DNA: TGTGCCAGCCGATTATTCGCGGACTCCTACAATGAGCAGTTCTTC. Amino acids: CASRLFADSYNEQFF.

This clone was detected once. The chain recombines TRBV7-2 with TRBJ2-1, with a tentative D call TRBD2 (6 bases). Germline values: CDR1 SGHTA, CDR2 FQGNSA. The V gene lost 3 bases and the J gene lost 6 bases, with 15 bases spanning the gap. The CDR3 spans 15 residues. The CDR3 sequence: CASSLTRDLFNEQFF. The CDR3 DNA is TGTGCCAGCAGCTTGACGCGGGACTTATTCAATGAGCAGTTCTTC. Filled out from reference TRBV7-2 and TRBJ2-1, the complete variable domain reads GAGVSQSPSNKVTEKGKDVELRCDPISGHTALYWYRQSLGQGLEFLIYFQGNSAPDKSGLPSDRFSAERTGGSVSTLTIQRTQQEDSAVYLCASSLTRDLFNEQFFGPGTRLTVL.

The gene calls are TRBV9 and TRBJ2-2, with 8 bases fitting TRBD1. Germline assignment: CDR1 SGDLS and CDR2 YYNGEE. The CDR3 extends over 14 amino acids. The V gene end was trimmed by 0 bases and the J gene end by 7 bases; junction bases not matched to a gene: 2. The CDR3 sequence is CASSVEGQVGELFF. CDR3 DNA sequence: TGTGCCAGCAGCGTAGAGGGACAGGTCGGGGAGCTGTTTTTT.

This clone appeared a single time. The chain carries TRBV29-1 and TRBJ1-2; 9 nucleotides line up with TRBD1. Germline values: CDR1 SQVTM, CDR2 ANQGSEA. J lost 3 bases, V lost 7 bases, and 15 bases had no gene match. CDR3 length: 16 residues. CDR3: CSAPGLPGQGDYGYTF. In DNA form, the CDR3 reads TGCAGCGCCCCAGGGCTCCCGGGACAGGGAGACTATGGCTACACCTTC.